The sequence of this T cell receptor beta chain was determined in a study of shared clonotypes between healthy human individuals. Findings and limits, study-wide: Generally, naive subsets (rather than memory subsets) showed larger estimated richness.

V lost 5 bases, J lost 8 bases, and 13 bases lay in between. The germline gives CDR1 MNHEY, CDR2 SVGAGI. The CDR3 sequence is 13 residues long. On this clone: What it binds is unknown.

In the naive CD8 group, cells lacked CD45RO and were positively selected for CCR7, so terminally differentiated effector memory CD45RA+ cells were left out. Replicate PCRs from sorted subsets contained roughly 200 ng DNA, which is around 30,000 T cell genomes. Authors' methods: Filtering was not the same, since immunoSEQ gave junction-only sequences without quality scores. Clones were sequenced by immunoSEQ multiplex PCR, and TCRdb holds only the in-frame ones, with some missing. V and J calls and clone size are those listed in that table; D and trimming were worked out from the DNA. Of around 1,900,000 clones in the sample, 90% to 95% were seen once.

The material sequenced was naive CD8+ T cells from PBMCs. V is TRBV6-5 and J is TRBJ2-4; D possibly uses TRBD1 or TRBD2 (5 bases each). The clonotype comes from a man aged 18 to 29 in good health. Some clones in this sample may be carry-over from other donors' samples. The CDR3 region is CASSPGRVDIQYF. CDR3 bases: TGTGCCAGCAGTCCGGGACGAGTAGACATTCAGTACTTC.